These T cell receptor beta chains were read from a single sample in a study of beta chain features in type 1 diabetes. Using immunoSEQ multiplex PCR, the repertoire was profiled, and TCRdb retains in-frame clones only, with some absent. The table includes fewer than 500,000 clones, around 14% detected once. The sequencing input was naive CD4+ T cells from blood. These receptors all stem from a young man in good health. Both conserved end residues are part of each CDR3. Each record gives: J gene, clone size, CDR3 length, V gene, CDR3 protein. Size tells how often a clone was seen (once, few, many) or the class of an expanded clone, and some rows leave it out.

TRBJ1-1 few 13 TRBV4-3 CASSHSQNTEAFF
TRBJ1-5 NA 15 TRBV7-6 CASSLRVGGNQPQHF
TRBJ2-2 few 14 TRBV30 CAWSVRRGTGELFF
TRBJ2-2 NA 12 TRBV7-7 CASRQGNGELFF
TRBJ2-1 NA 15 TRBV30 CAWKTGGTLYNEQFF
TRBJ2-2 few 16 TRBV7-9 CASEPGDWRNTGELFF
TRBJ2-1 few 12 TRBV7-9 CASSPLVTEQFF
TRBJ1-2 few 14 TRBV7-2 CASRPDRRIYGYTF
TRBJ2-3 NA 14 TRBV5-1 CASSSVAGTDTQYF
TRBJ2-2 NA 14 TRBV5-1 CASKQFANTGELFF
TRBJ2-3 few 15 TRBV5-1 CASSLVGSGTDTQYF
TRBJ2-7 few 16 TRBV11-2 CASSLGGTGLIYEQYF
TRBJ2-6 NA 13 TRBV27 CASSFSQANVLTF
TRBJ1-2 NA 12 TRBV30 CAWSLVNYGYTF
TRBJ2-3 few 11 TRBV29-1 CSVREGDTQYF
TRBJ2-1 few 15 TRBV27 CASSFFLAVPNEQFF
TRBJ2-5 NA 12 TRBV15 CATSRVRETQYF
TRBJ2-3 NA 13 TRBV6-4 CASSVSGTDTQYF
TRBJ1-1 few 13 TRBV25-1 CASSESDRGRAFF
TRBJ2-1 few 15 TRBV7-2 CASSPSGGLYNEQFF
TRBJ1-1 NA 13 TRBV11-3 CASSSQGDTEAFF
TRBJ2-1 NA 13 TRBV29-1 CSVGRDSINEQFF
TRBJ1-4 NA 16 TRBV4-2 CASSQEDQRAFEKLFF
TRBJ2-3 few 16 TRBV4-1 CASSPLYETSTDTQYF
TRBJ2-3 few 14 TRBV11-2 CASSSGGATDTQYF
TRBJ2-6 NA 14 TRBV7-9 CASSLPSGANVLTF
TRBJ2-1 NA 15 TRBV12-5 CASAITKVSGNEQFF
TRBJ2-1 NA 16 TRBV6-5 CASSYAGESSYNEQFF
TRBJ2-6 NA 14 TRBV5-6 CASRWSSGANVLTF
TRBJ2-6 NA 18 TRBV30 CAWSTRRESLSGANVLTF
TRBJ1-1 NA 16 TRBV5-6 CASSTVQNRGRTEAFF
TRBJ2-3 NA 13 TRBV15 CATSRAITDTQYF
TRBJ1-2 few 14 TRBV7-8 CASSLSPGPYGYTF
TRBJ1-2 NA 15 TRBV7-9 CASSSQGGGRHGYTF
TRBJ2-2 NA 16 TRBV7-9 CASSLEQLANTGELFF
TRBJ2-3 few 16 TRBV19 CASSIGAGGVSDTQYF
TRBJ2-2 NA 15 TRBV5-1 CASSPHRASGRELFF
TRBJ2-1 NA 14 TRBV7-2 CASRLLAGANEQFF
TRBJ1-5 NA 16 TRBV6-6 CASSYSRQSSNQPQHF
TRBJ2-1 NA 11 TRBV30 CAWQTGNEQFF
TRBJ2-7 NA 15 TRBV6-5 CASSFAGQGPSEQYF
TRBJ2-3 NA 13 TRBV7-3 CASSPPRVDTQYF
TRBJ2-2 few 16 TRBV6-5 CASSYSNRVDTGELFF
TRBJ2-5 once 16 TRBV2 CASSRSGAGVTETQYF
TRBJ1-1 few 13 TRBV19 CASITTVGFEAFF
TRBJ1-5 NA 15 TRBV30 CAWSWRGGSNQPQHF
TRBJ2-5 many 14 TRBV23-1 CASSQSLGGGPGDF
TRBJ1-1 few 15 TRBV30 CAWTSLGRTNTEAFF
TRBJ2-3 NA 15 TRBV6-5 CASSYRYRGPDTQYF